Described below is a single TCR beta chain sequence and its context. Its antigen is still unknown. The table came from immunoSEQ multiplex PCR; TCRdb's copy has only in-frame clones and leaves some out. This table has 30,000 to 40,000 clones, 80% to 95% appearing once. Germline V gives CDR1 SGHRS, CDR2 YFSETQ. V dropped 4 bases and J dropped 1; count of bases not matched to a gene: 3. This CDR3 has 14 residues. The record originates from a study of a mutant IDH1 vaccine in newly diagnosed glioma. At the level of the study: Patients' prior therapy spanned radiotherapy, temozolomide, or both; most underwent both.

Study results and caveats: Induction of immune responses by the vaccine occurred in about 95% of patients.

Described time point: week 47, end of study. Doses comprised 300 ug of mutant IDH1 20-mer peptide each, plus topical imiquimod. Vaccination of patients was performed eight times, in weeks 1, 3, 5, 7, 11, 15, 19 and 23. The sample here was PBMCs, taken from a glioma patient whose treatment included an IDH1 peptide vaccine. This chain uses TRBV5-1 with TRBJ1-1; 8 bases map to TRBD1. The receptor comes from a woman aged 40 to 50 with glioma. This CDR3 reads CASSQGTGNTEAFF. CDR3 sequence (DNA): TGCGCCAGCAGCCAGGGGACAGGGAACACTGAAGCTTTCTTT. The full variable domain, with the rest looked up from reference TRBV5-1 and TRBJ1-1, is KAGVTQTPRYLIKTRGQQVTLSCSPISGHRSVSWYQQTPGQGLQFLFEYFSETQRNKGNFPGRFSGRQFSNSRSEMNVSTLELGDSALYLCASSQGTGNTEAFFGQGTRLTVV.